Each of the 21 T cell receptor beta chains below was sequenced from the same sample in a study of cytomegalovirus exposure and HLA in healthy donors. PCR amplification relied on 60 Vbeta primers (plus 13 Jbeta primers). The repertoire was sequenced with immunoSEQ multiplex PCR; TCRdb's copy has only in-frame clones and lacks some. The sample holds 200,000 to 250,000 clones. The sequenced sample was PBMCs. Receptor source: a girl aged 2-10 years in good health and CMV-seropositive.

CDR3 DNA sequence: TGTGCCAGCAGTGAGACAGGGGCGAGCTACGAGCAGTACTTC. This sequence encodes CASSETGASYEQYF. The V call is TRBV2, the J call TRBJ2-7; 8 nucleotides line up with TRBD1. This CDR3 has 14 residues. V lost 3 bases to trimming and J lost 3 bases; unmatched junction nucleotides: 4. The germline V gene encodes CDR1 SNHLY and CDR2 FYNNEI.

The chain recombines TRBV27 with TRBJ2-7, with TRBD1 matching 7 bases. V shed 4 bases, J shed 3 bases, and the junction held 6 bases outside the gene matches. The germline CDR1 and CDR2 sequences are MNHEY and SMNVEV (reference sequence). The CDR3 covers 14 residues. CDR3 bases: TGTGCCAGCAGTTCACCGGGACAGATCTACGAGCAGTACTTC. Protein sequence: CASSSPGQIYEQYF.

The chain is built from TRBV14 and TRBJ1-5; D ambiguous. Trimming left V 0 bases short and J 6 bases short, with 6 bases between. Germline lookup yields CDR1 SGHDN and CDR2 FVKESK. CDR3 length equals 13 residues. The CDR3 coding sequence is TGTGCCAGCAGCCAAGAAGTCGGTCAGCCCCAGCATTTT. Translation: CASSQEVGQPQHF.

The V gene is TRBV5-8, the J gene TRBJ1-2, with TRBD1 matching 9 bases. The CDR3 length is 15 residues. Germline lookup yields CDR1 SGHTS and CDR2 YDEGEE. Unmatched junction bases numbered 4, after V lost 3 bases and J lost 1 base. The CDR3 coding sequence is TGTGCCAGCAGCTACTGGACAGGGGATAACTATGGCTACACCTTC. As protein: CASSYWTGDNYGYTF.

The rearrangement links TRBV5-1 to TRBJ2-1; perhaps TRBD2 as D (5 bases). Germline V lookup: CDR1 SGHRS, CDR2 YFSETQ. With 4 bases removed from V and 0 bases from J, the gap between germline ends came to 14 bases. This CDR3 region has 16 residues. CDR3 in amino acids: CASSLQAESSYNEQFF. The CDR3 DNA reads as TGCGCCAGCAGCCTACAAGCGGAGAGCTCCTACAATGAGCAGTTCTTC.

J is TRBJ2-7 and V is TRBV9; D remains unclear. From germline, CDR1 is SGDLS and CDR2 YYNGEE. The V gene lost 0 bases and the J gene lost 4 bases, with 5 bases spanning the gap. The CDR3 has 12 residues. In DNA form, the CDR3 reads TGTGCCAGCAGCGTAGTGAGATACGAGCAGTACTTC. Translated, it gives CASSVVRYEQYF. The complete variable domain, with remaining parts taken from reference TRBV9 and TRBJ2-7, reads DSGVTQTPKHLITATGQRVTLRCSPRSGDLSVYWYQQSLDQGLQFLIQYYNGEERAKGNILERFSAQQFPDLHSELNLSSLELGDSALYFCASSVVRYEQYFGPGTRLTVT.

The chain links TRBV9 to TRBJ2-5; D remains unclear. The CDR3 sequence is 13 residues long. V was clipped by 1 base and J by 5 bases, with 9 bases between them. CDR1 is SGDLS, CDR2 YYNGEE, per germline. CDR3 sequence: CASSVSGSETQYF. The CDR3 coding sequence is TGTGCCAGCAGCGTATCAGGCTCTGAGACCCAGTACTTC.

The CDR3 loop is CASSMGLAGTSTPYEQYF. The CDR3 nucleotides are TGTGCCAGCAGCATGGGACTAGCGGGAACCTCCACTCCCTACGAGCAGTACTTC. The chain has TRBV5-4 and TRBJ2-7, with 13 bases lining up with TRBD2. CDR1 SGHNT and CDR2 YYREEE come from the germline V gene (reference sequence). The CDR3 is made up of 18 amino acids. V dropped 4 bases and J dropped 2; count of bases not matched to a gene: 12.

The chain employs TRBV13 and TRBJ2-3; no clear D gene. The CDR3 runs to 13 residues. The V end lost 7 bases, the J end lost 3 bases, and 11 bases lay between the germline ends. CDR1 is PRHDT, CDR2 FYEKMQ, per germline (reference sequence). CDR3 DNA: TGTGCCAGCACCGAAGTACGGACAGATACGCAGTATTTT. This codes for CASTEVRTDTQYF.

The chain employs TRBV15 and TRBJ1-5; no clear D. The CDR3 consists of 15 residues. Trimming removed 0 bases from V and 4 bases from J, with 10 bases in between. The germline CDR1 and CDR2 sequences are LNHNV and YYDKDF (reference sequence). Written as DNA, the CDR3 is TGTGCCACCAGCAGAGACAGGTACCCAAATCAGCCCCAGCATTTT. This codes for CATSRDRYPNQPQHF.

This chain links TRBV27 with TRBJ1-1; 10 positions agree with TRBD1. V was pared by 6 bases and J by 5 bases, with 3 bases of the junction left unmatched. The CDR3 consists of 13 residues. The germline V gene encodes CDR1 MNHEY and CDR2 SMNVEV (reference sequence). The CDR3 loop reads CASRRTGGTEAFF. The CDR3 DNA sequence: TGTGCCAGCAGACGGACAGGGGGGACTGAAGCTTTCTTT.

This rearrangement joins TRBV29-1 to TRBJ1-2; 10 bases match TRBD1. Trimming cost V 8 bases and J 4 bases; bases outside gene matches: 4. Germline CDR1 SQVTM, CDR2 ANQGSEA. The CDR3 loop spans 12 amino acids. For the CDR3, the DNA is TGCAGCAGGTGGGACAGGGGCTATGGCTACACCTTC. Protein: CSRWDRGYGYTF.

The V and J genes are TRBV18 and TRBJ1-3; the match to TRBD1 covers 9 bases. CDR1 and CDR2 (germline): KGHSH, LQKENI. The CDR3 has 17 residues. The trim removed 2 bases at V and 1 base at J, leaving 6 bases unmatched. CDR3 amino acids: CASSPRDRDTSGNTIYF. The CDR3 nucleotides read TGTGCCAGCTCACCAAGGGACAGGGATACGTCTGGAAACACCATATATTTT.

This chain connects TRBV6-5 to TRBJ2-7; 8 nucleotides match TRBD1. The V gene's germline CDR1 is MNHEY and CDR2 SVGAGI. After removal of 5 bases from V and 5 bases from J, the junction contained 8 bases not matched to a gene. The CDR3 sequence is 14 residues long. CDR3 loop: CASSDRGPLDEQYF. The CDR3 DNA sequence: TGTGCCAGCAGTGACAGGGGCCCTTTGGACGAGCAGTACTTC.

The gene calls are TRBV19 and TRBJ2-5, with D uncertain. The CDR3 loop spans 15 amino acids. Deletions cut 4 bases from V and 5 bases from J, with 17 bases between. Germline V lookup: CDR1 LNHDA, CDR2 SQIVND (reference sequence). The CDR3 DNA reads TGTGCCAGTAGTAGCGAGAGGAGATTGCTGGAGACCCAGTACTTC. Encoded protein: CASSSERRLLETQYF.

V is TRBV13 and J is TRBJ2-6; no clear D gene. The CDR3 covers 15 residues. The V gene lost 3 bases and the J gene lost 1 base, with 7 bases spanning the gap. The germline CDR1 and CDR2 sequences are PRHDT and FYEKMQ (reference sequence). CDR3 nucleotides: TGTGCCAGCAGCTTTGGCCTTTCTGGGGCCAACGTCCTGACTTTC. This encodes CASSFGLSGANVLTF.

The genes are TRBV11-1 and TRBJ2-1, with 7 nucleotides matching TRBD2. The germline V gene has CDR1 SGHAT and CDR2 FQDESV (reference sequence). The CDR3 length is 13 residues. V lost 6 bases to trimming and J lost 9 bases; unmatched junction nucleotides: 8. The CDR3, as DNA: TGTGCCAGCAGGGATGCGGGAGTGGGTGAGCAGTTCTTC. Amino acids: CASRDAGVGEQFF. Variable domain in full (rest from reference TRBV11-1 and TRBJ2-1): EAEVAQSPRYKITEKSQAVAFWCDPISGHATLYWYRQILGQGPELLVQFQDESVVDDSQLPKDRFSAERLKGVDSTLKIQPAELGDSAMYLCASRDAGVGEQFFGPGTRLTVL.

The chain links TRBV29-1 to TRBJ2-7, with 8 bases fitting TRBD2. Per the germline V gene, CDR1 is SQVTM and CDR2 is ANQGSEA. V was clipped by 1 base and J by 0 bases; unmatched bases: 11. The CDR3 contains 17 residues. The CDR3 region has the DNA TGCAGCGTTGAAGGGGGACCAGCGGGAGAACGCTCCTACGAGCAGTACTTC. Amino acids: CSVEGGPAGERSYEQYF.

V gene TRBV5-4 combines with J gene TRBJ2-7, with TRBD1 matching 8 bases. The trim removed 2 bases at V and 0 bases at J, leaving 4 bases unmatched. In germline, CDR1 is SGHNT, CDR2 YYREEE (reference sequence). This CDR3 has 15 amino acids. The CDR3 coding sequence is TGTGCCAGCAGCTTAGGCGGGACAGGCTCCTACGAGCAGTACTTC. Translated: CASSLGGTGSYEQYF.

The rearrangement joins TRBV7-9 to TRBJ2-2, with D possibly being TRBD2 (5 bases). CDR3 length equals 16 residues. The germline V and J ends were trimmed by 5 bases and 2 bases, with 15 bases remaining between them. Germline V CDR1 and CDR2: SEHNR, FQNEAQ (reference sequence). For the CDR3, the DNA is TGTGCCAGCAGCCCCTTCCGTAGCGATAACACCGGGGAGCTGTTTTTT. Its protein product is CASSPFRSDNTGELFF.

This rearrangement joins TRBV4-1 to TRBJ2-7, with TRBD2 as a possible D gene (6 bases). Germline loops: CDR1 MGHRA, CDR2 YSYEKL. This CDR3 has 15 residues. Trimming took off 5 bases at V and 2 bases at J, with 16 bases between the two ends. The CDR3 reads CASSAGWDSTYEQYF. The CDR3 DNA reads as TGCGCCAGCAGCGCTGGCTGGGACTCAACCTACGAGCAGTACTTC.